These 3 T cell receptor beta chains were all obtained from the same sample, sequenced in a study of Graves' ophthalmopathy and Graves' hyperthyroidism. Beta-chain TCR CDR3 regions were amplified from RNA transcripts. An opening RT-PCR round employed HTBI primers and preceded a second-round multiplex PCR. Using its own MiXCR run on the multiplex PCR reads, TCRdb lists one record per CDR3 protein. This table holds about 240,000 distinct CDR3 sequences, around 42% found once. Material for sequencing was peripheral blood. The receptors were gathered from an adult man with Graves' ophthalmopathy.

This clonotype was counted only a few times. The V call is TRBV20-1, the J call TRBJ1-2; possibly TRBD1 for D (5 bases). The CDR3 covers 15 residues. The germline V and J ends were trimmed by 1 base and 4 bases, with 16 bases remaining between them. Germline CDR1 reads DFQATT; CDR2 reads SNEGSKA (reference sequence). CDR3 residues: CSARVGAANSYGYTF. The CDR3, as DNA: TGCAGTGCTAGAGTCGGGGCAGCCAACAGCTATGGCTACACCTTC.

The chain recombines TRBV20-1 with TRBJ1-1; no clear D. The CDR3 length is 13 residues. CDR1 is DFQATT, CDR2 SNEGSKA, per germline (reference sequence). V gave up 2 bases and J gave up 0 bases, with 7 bases separating them. CDR3 DNA: TGCAGTGCTAGATCCGGATTGAACACTGAAGCTTTCTTT. This sequence encodes CSARSGLNTEAFF.

Here the CDR3 DNA reads TGTGCCAGCAGTGACCTGACCCGAGAAGGCGAGCAGTACTTC. Translated: CASSDLTREGEQYF. The V call is TRBV12-3 or TRBV12-4, the J call TRBJ2-7; D is ambiguous. The CDR3 has 14 residues. V gave up 5 bases and J gave up 6 bases, with 17 bases separating them.